These T cell receptor beta chains were read from a single sample in a study of glioma-infiltrating T cells. In TCRdb, the multiplex PCR reads were re-called with MiXCR into one record per CDR3 protein. The table lists approximately 140,000 distinct CDR3 sequences, approximately 24% of them singletons. Sequences were obtained from glioma tissue, nonneoplastic brain tissue, or PBMCs (not recorded which). The receptors stem from a human donor with low-grade glioma or glioblastoma, undergoing nonglioma brain surgery, or in good health (not recorded which). Both conserved end residues are part of each CDR3.

V gene: TRBV7-2; J gene: TRBJ1-6; CDR3 protein: CASNRRGSPLHF
V gene: TRBV6-1; J gene: TRBJ2-3; CDR3 protein: CASSSIPLVDTQYF
V gene: TRBV12-3/TRBV12-4; J gene: TRBJ2-3; CDR3 protein: CASSFGLSTDTQYF
V gene: TRBV20-1; J gene: TRBJ2-3; CDR3 protein: CSARSLGGAPDTQYF
V gene: TRBV7-9; J gene: TRBJ2-1; CDR3 protein: CASSLGGGGAAEQFF
V gene: TRBV7-2; J gene: TRBJ1-2; CDR3 protein: CASSSTGTAYGYTF
V gene: TRBV6-4; J gene: TRBJ1-1; CDR3 protein: CASRGGGEAFF
V gene: TRBV28; J gene: TRBJ1-2; CDR3 protein: CASSSGQYGGYTF
V gene: TRBV7-9; J gene: TRBJ2-2; CDR3 protein: CASSQDGLAETLTGELFF
V gene: TRBV28; J gene: TRBJ1-1; CDR3 protein: CASSLQHTEASF
V gene: TRBV10-3; J gene: TRBJ2-5; CDR3 protein: CAISEQETQYF
V gene: TRBV7-6; J gene: TRBJ1-2; CDR3 protein: CASSLFPGMGYGYTF
V gene: TRBV19; J gene: TRBJ2-1; CDR3 protein: CASRAGGPYNEKFF
V gene: TRBV14; J gene: TRBJ1-6; CDR3 protein: CASSQRTGTNSPLHF
V gene: TRBV28; J gene: TRBJ1-3; CDR3 protein: CASSFGTAGNTIYF
V gene: TRBV27; J gene: TRBJ1-4; CDR3 protein: CASSQRTGGMYEKLFF